What follows are 18 T cell receptor beta chains derived from one specimen sequenced in a study of control samples from healthy donors and cancer patients. The repertoire was sequenced with immunoSEQ multiplex PCR; TCRdb's copy has only in-frame clones and lacks some. The sample contains some 120,000 clones, approximately 90% of which appear only once. Sequenced sample: blood. The receptors stem from a young man in good health.

The gene calls are TRBV20-1 and TRBJ2-1; no definite D call. In germline, CDR1 is DFQATT, CDR2 SNEGSKA (reference sequence). The germline V and J ends were trimmed by 2 bases and 4 bases, with 3 bases remaining between them. CDR3 size: 11 residues. The CDR3 here is CSARSYNEQFF. CDR3 DNA sequence: TGCAGTGCTAGATCATACAATGAGCAGTTCTTC.

The genes are TRBV9 and TRBJ2-2, with 9 bases aligning to TRBD1. With V trimmed by 2 bases and J by 5 bases, 7 bases remained unmatched. The CDR3 is made up of 16 amino acids. From germline, CDR1 is SGDLS and CDR2 YYNGEE. Here the CDR3 DNA reads TGTGCCAGCAGCGTTGGGACAGGGTTGGATACCGGGGAGCTGTTTTTT. It translates to CASSVGTGLDTGELFF.

V is TRBV4-1 and J is TRBJ1-5; D gene ambiguous. This CDR3 comprises 14 residues. V lost 2 bases, J lost 6 bases, and 11 bases lay in between. Germline-derived CDR1 and CDR2 are MGHRA and YSYEKL. CDR3 amino acids: CASSQPEGGQPQHF. For the CDR3, the DNA is TGCGCCAGCAGCCAACCAGAGGGAGGTCAGCCCCAGCATTTT.

V is TRBV3-1 (or the pseudogene TRBV3-2) and J is TRBJ2-1; tentative D call: TRBD1 (6 bases). Trimming cost V 4 bases and J 4 bases, with 8 bases left between them. The CDR3 is made up of 13 amino acids. The germline gives CDR1 LGHDT, CDR2 YNNKEL (reference sequence). In DNA form, the CDR3 reads TGTGCCAGCAGCCGAGACAGGTACAATGAGCAGTTCTTC. Encoded protein: CASSRDRYNEQFF.

This clone was recorded only once. The chain has TRBV13 and TRBJ2-7, with D perhaps matching TRBD1 or TRBD2 (5 bases each). The CDR3 consists of 12 residues. Trimming left V 5 bases short and J 7 bases short, with 12 bases between. CDR1 is PRHDT and CDR2 is FYEKMQ in the germline V gene (reference sequence). The CDR3: CASSLGTEEQYF. The CDR3 DNA reads as TGTGCCAGCAGCCTCGGGACCGAGGAGCAGTACTTC.

This chain joins TRBV25-1 and TRBJ1-4, with D possibly TRBD1 on 6 matching bases. Germline V gene lookup returns CDR1 MGHDK and CDR2 SYGVNS. Trimming took off 3 bases at V and 6 bases at J, with 14 bases between the two ends. CDR3 size: 15 residues. The CDR3 sequence is CASSDLTGMYEKLFF. Written as DNA, the CDR3 is TGTGCCAGCAGTGATTTGACAGGTATGTATGAAAAACTGTTTTTT.

This chain links TRBV30 with TRBJ2-4, with unresolved D. This CDR3 has 14 amino acids. Germline CDR1 GTSNPN, CDR2 SVGIG (reference sequence). The V end lost 0 bases, the J end lost 4 bases, and 10 bases lay between the germline ends. DNA of the CDR3: TGTGCCTGGAGTGTCTCGGGCGGAAAAAACATTCAGTACTTC. Translated, it gives CAWSVSGGKNIQYF. Drawing the rest from reference TRBV30 and TRBJ2-4, the complete variable domain is SQTIHQWPATLVQPVGSPLSLECTVEGTSNPNLYWYRQAAGRGLQLLFYSVGIGQISSEVPQNLSASRPQDRQFILSSKKLLLSDSGFYLCAWSVSGGKNIQYFGAGTRLSVL.

The chain links TRBV6-5 to TRBJ1-2; 8 nucleotides agree with TRBD1. V shed 6 bases and J 4 bases; nucleotides not matched to a gene: 4. This CDR3 contains 13 residues. The germline V gene has CDR1 MNHEY and CDR2 SVGAGI. The CDR3 protein is CASRATGVYGYTF. DNA of the CDR3: TGTGCCAGCAGAGCGACAGGGGTCTATGGCTACACCTTC.

V usage is TRBV30 and J usage is TRBJ1-4; TRBD1 aligns across 9 bases. The length of the CDR3 is 14 residues. The trim removed 5 bases at V and 6 bases at J, leaving 7 bases unmatched. Germline lookup yields CDR1 GTSNPN and CDR2 SVGIG (reference sequence). The CDR3 loop is CAWQGTGWHEKLFF. As DNA, the CDR3 is TGTGCCTGGCAAGGGACAGGGTGGCATGAAAAACTGTTTTTT.

The chain recombines TRBV27 with TRBJ1-1, with D unresolved. CDR3 length: 14 residues. Germline V CDR1 and CDR2: MNHEY, SMNVEV (reference sequence). V dropped 3 bases and J dropped 1 base, with 9 bases sitting between them. CDR3 loop: CASSLTLSNTEAFF. CDR3 DNA: TGTGCCAGCAGTTTGACCCTCTCGAACACTGAAGCTTTCTTT.

V usage is TRBV12-5 and J usage is TRBJ1-3, with D perhaps matching TRBD1 (5 bases). V shed 5 bases and J shed 4 bases, with 12 bases lying between them. Germline assignment: CDR1 LGHNT and CDR2 FRNRAP. The CDR3 has 14 residues. The CDR3 reads CASGGDRFGNTIYF. DNA of the CDR3: TGTGCTAGTGGTGGTGACAGATTCGGAAACACCATATATTTT.

The chain couples TRBV27 to TRBJ2-7, with D unclear. The ends were cut back, 3 bases at V and 7 bases at J, with 16 bases in the middle. Germline V gives CDR1 MNHEY, CDR2 SMNVEV (reference sequence). The CDR3 is made up of 14 amino acids. DNA of the CDR3: TGTGCCAGCAGTTTTAGGAGACGGCTTGGGGAGCAGTACTTC. This translates into CASSFRRRLGEQYF.

The V and J genes are TRBV5-1 and TRBJ2-3; D uncertain. V lost 4 bases and J lost 2, with 14 bases in between. The CDR3 length is 15 residues. Germline V gene data show CDR1 as SGHRS and CDR2 as YFSETQ. CDR3 DNA sequence: TGCGCCAGCAGCCACTTGACTCAGATCACAGATACGCAGTATTTT. It codes for CASSHLTQITDTQYF.

V and J are TRBV11-2 and TRBJ1-1; 8 bases line up with TRBD1. CDR3 length: 14 residues. After removal of 5 bases from V and 4 bases from J, the junction contained 6 bases not matched to a gene. Germline assignment: CDR1 SGHAT and CDR2 FQNNGV. The CDR3 sequence: CASSDDRGFTEAFF. CDR3 nucleotides: TGTGCCAGCAGCGACGACAGGGGCTTCACTGAAGCTTTCTTT.

The chain combines TRBV30 with TRBJ1-1, with unresolved D. The germline V gene encodes CDR1 GTSNPN and CDR2 SVGIG (reference sequence). This CDR3 region has 13 residues. Trimming took off 1 base at V and 0 bases at J, with 6 bases between the two ends. The CDR3 sequence is CAWSDGVNTEAFF. The CDR3, as DNA: TGTGCCTGGAGTGATGGGGTGAACACTGAAGCTTTCTTT.

The J gene is TRBJ2-7, the V gene TRBV5-6; D is unresolved. The CDR3 sequence is 16 residues long. The germline V and J ends were trimmed by 2 bases and 0 bases, with 15 bases remaining between them. Germline CDR1 SGHDT, CDR2 YYEEEE. CDR3 in amino acids: CASSLGSGSSSYEQYF. The CDR3 DNA sequence: TGTGCCAGCAGCTTAGGTTCCGGGTCCAGCTCCTACGAGCAGTACTTC.

In its sample, this clone was seen once. The V call is TRBV7-6, the J call TRBJ1-2; 7 nucleotides line up with TRBD1. V shed 2 bases, J shed 3 bases, and the junction held 6 bases outside the gene matches. From germline, CDR1 is SGHVS and CDR2 FNYEAQ. The CDR3 has 15 residues. Here the CDR3 reads CASSLRTGFDYGYTF. The CDR3 DNA reads as TGTGCCAGCAGCTTAAGGACAGGCTTTGACTATGGCTACACCTTC.

The J gene is TRBJ2-1, the V gene TRBV30; 7 bases are shared with TRBD2. V was clipped by 0 bases and J by 7 bases; unmatched bases: 6. The V gene's germline CDR1 is GTSNPN and CDR2 SVGIG (reference sequence). The CDR3 is 14 amino acids. CDR3 residues: CAWSVQAGHNEQFF. CDR3 coding DNA: TGTGCCTGGAGTGTACAAGCGGGGCATAATGAGCAGTTCTTC.